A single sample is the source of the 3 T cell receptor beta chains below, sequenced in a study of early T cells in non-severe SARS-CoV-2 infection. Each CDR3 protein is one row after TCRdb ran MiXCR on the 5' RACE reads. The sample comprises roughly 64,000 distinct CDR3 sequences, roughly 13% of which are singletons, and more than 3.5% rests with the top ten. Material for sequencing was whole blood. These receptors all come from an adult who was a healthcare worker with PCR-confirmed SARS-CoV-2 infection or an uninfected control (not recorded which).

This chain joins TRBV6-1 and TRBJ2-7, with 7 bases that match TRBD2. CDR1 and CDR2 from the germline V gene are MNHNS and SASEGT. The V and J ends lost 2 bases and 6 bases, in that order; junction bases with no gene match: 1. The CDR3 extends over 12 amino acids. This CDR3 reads CASSEWEGEQYF. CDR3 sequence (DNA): TGTGCCAGCAGTGAATGGGAGGGCGAGCAGTACTTC.

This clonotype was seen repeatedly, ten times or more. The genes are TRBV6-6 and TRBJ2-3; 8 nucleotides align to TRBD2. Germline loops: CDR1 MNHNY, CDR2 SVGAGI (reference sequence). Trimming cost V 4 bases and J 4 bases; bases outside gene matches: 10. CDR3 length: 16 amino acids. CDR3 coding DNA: TGTGCCAGCAGTTTCCATAGTGGGACTAGTGCAGATACGCAGTATTTT. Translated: CASSFHSGTSADTQYF.

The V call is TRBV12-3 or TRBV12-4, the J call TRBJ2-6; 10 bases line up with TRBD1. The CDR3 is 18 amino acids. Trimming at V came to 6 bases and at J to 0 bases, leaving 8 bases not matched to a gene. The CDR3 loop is CASRPLTGGGSGANVLTF. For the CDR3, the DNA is TGTGCCAGCAGACCATTGACAGGGGGCGGCTCTGGGGCCAACGTCCTGACTTTC.